This entry concerns a single T cell receptor (beta chain). The entry originates in a study of blood T cell repertoires in COVID-19. Original data processing: Cell counts per sample came from amplifying reference gene primers. This table comes from immunoSEQ multiplex PCR, and its TCRdb copy is limited to in-frame clones, with some not included. V, J and clone size are those of that table, while D and trimming were read from the DNA. The repertoire holds approximately 140,000 clones, with 85% to 90% as singletons. The source is a man aged 45-65 years with active or convalescent COVID-19. Sequenced sample: peripheral blood.

CDR3 DNA: TGTGCCAGCAGTTACGCCGGCAGGGAAGGGACCGGGGAGCTGTTTTTT. Translation: CASSYAGREGTGELFF. The V gene is TRBV6-2 or TRBV6-3, the J gene TRBJ2-2; possible D gene TRBD1, 5 bases. This CDR3 spans 16 amino acids. Germline CDR1 MNHEY, CDR2 SVGEGT. The germline V and J ends were trimmed by 2 bases and 5 bases, with 15 bases remaining between them.